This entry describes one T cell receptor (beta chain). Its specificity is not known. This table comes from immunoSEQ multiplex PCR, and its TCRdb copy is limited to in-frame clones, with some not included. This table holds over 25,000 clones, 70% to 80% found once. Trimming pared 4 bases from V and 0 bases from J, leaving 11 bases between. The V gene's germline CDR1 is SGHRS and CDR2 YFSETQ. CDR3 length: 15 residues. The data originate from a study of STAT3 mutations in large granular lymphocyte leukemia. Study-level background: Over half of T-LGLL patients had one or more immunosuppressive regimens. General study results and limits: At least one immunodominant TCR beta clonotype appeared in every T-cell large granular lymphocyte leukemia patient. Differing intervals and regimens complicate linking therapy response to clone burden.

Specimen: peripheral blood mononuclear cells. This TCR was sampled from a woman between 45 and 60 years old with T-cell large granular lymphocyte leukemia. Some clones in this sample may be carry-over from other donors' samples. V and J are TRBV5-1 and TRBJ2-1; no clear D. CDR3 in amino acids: CASSLTPISYNEQFF. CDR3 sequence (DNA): TGCGCCAGCAGCCTTACTCCGATCTCCTACAATGAGCAGTTCTTC. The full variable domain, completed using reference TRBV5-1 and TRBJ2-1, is KAGVTQTPRYLIKTRGQQVTLSCSPISGHRSVSWYQQTPGQGLQFLFEYFSETQRNKGNFPGRFSGRQFSNSRSEMNVSTLELGDSALYLCASSLTPISYNEQFFGPGTRLTVL.